These T cell receptor beta chains were read from a single sample in a study of PD-1 blockade in classical Hodgkin lymphoma. Only in-frame clones appear in the TCRdb table, and some are missing; sequencing was by immunoSEQ multiplex PCR. Counted here are just over 25,000 clones, approximately 67% occurring once; the ten biggest clones make up approximately 12%. The sample in question was peripheral blood mononuclear cells (PBMCs), obtained before the second cycle of nivolumab. Every receptor here comes from a human donor with classical Hodgkin lymphoma. Both conserved end residues are part of each CDR3. The order of the fields is CDR3 protein, CDR3 DNA, J gene, V gene, D gene, clone size. The D gene is left open where the match is weak. Clone size is not always given. Where it is, it says once, few, many or a class for expanded clones.

cdr3_aa: CASSLLESGELFF; cdr3_nt: TGTGCCAGCAGCTTACTGGAGTCCGGGGAGCTGTTTTTT; j_call: TRBJ2-2; v_call: TRBV7-2; d_call: .; clone_size: .
cdr3_aa: CASSYGSRWDTQYF; cdr3_nt: TGTGCCAGCAGTTACGGGTCAAGGTGGGATACGCAGTATTTT; j_call: TRBJ2-3; v_call: TRBV6-6; d_call: .; clone_size: .
cdr3_aa: CASRPYGTGVDGYTF; cdr3_nt: TGTGCCAGCAGGCCATATGGGACAGGGGTCGATGGCTACACCTTC; j_call: TRBJ1-2; v_call: TRBV6-4; d_call: TRBD1; clone_size: .
cdr3_aa: CASSYGDSTYEQYF; cdr3_nt: TGTGCCAGCAGTTATGGGGACAGTACCTACGAGCAGTACTTC; j_call: TRBJ2-7; v_call: TRBV6-5; d_call: TRBD1; clone_size: .
cdr3_aa: CASAPKGRLNTEAFF; cdr3_nt: TGTGCCAGCGCTCCGAAGGGACGGCTGAACACTGAAGCTTTCTTT; j_call: TRBJ1-1; v_call: TRBV28; d_call: .; clone_size: .
cdr3_aa: CSVVIGIQETQYF; cdr3_nt: TGCAGCGTTGTAATAGGTATACAAGAGACCCAGTACTTC; j_call: TRBJ2-5; v_call: TRBV29-1; d_call: .; clone_size: .
cdr3_aa: CASRLTATNEKLFF; cdr3_nt: TGCGCCAGCAGGTTGACAGCAACTAATGAAAAACTGTTTTTT; j_call: TRBJ1-4; v_call: TRBV5-1; d_call: .; clone_size: .
cdr3_aa: CASSYDFATNEKLFF; cdr3_nt: TGTGCCAGCAGTTACGACTTTGCAACTAATGAAAAACTGTTTTTT; j_call: TRBJ1-4; v_call: TRBV6-5; d_call: .; clone_size: .
cdr3_aa: CASVGGPGETQYF; cdr3_nt: TGTGCCAGCGTAGGGGGCCCCGGGGAGACCCAGTACTTC; j_call: TRBJ2-5; v_call: TRBV28; d_call: TRBD1; clone_size: .
cdr3_aa: CASSSDRVFAGELFF; cdr3_nt: TGCGCCAGCAGCTCAGACAGGGTGTTCGCCGGGGAGCTGTTTTTT; j_call: TRBJ2-2; v_call: TRBV5-1; d_call: TRBD1; clone_size: .
cdr3_aa: CASCRSGGITGELFF; cdr3_nt: TGCGCCAGCTGTCGCTCAGGGGGGATCACCGGGGAGCTGTTTTTT; j_call: TRBJ2-2; v_call: TRBV5-1; d_call: .; clone_size: .
cdr3_aa: CASSETRPFFRGAEPSTDTQYF; cdr3_nt: TGTGCCAGCAGTGAAACTAGGCCTTTCTTTCGGGGCGCCGAGCCGAGCACAGATACGCAGTATTTT; j_call: TRBJ2-3; v_call: TRBV2; d_call: .; clone_size: .
cdr3_aa: CASSNEDGQPQHF; cdr3_nt: TGTGCCAGCAGTAACGAGGACGGCCAGCCCCAGCATTTT; j_call: TRBJ1-5; v_call: TRBV6-1; d_call: .; clone_size: few
cdr3_aa: CASGLGQGLTDTQYF; cdr3_nt: TGTGCTAGTGGTTTGGGACAGGGCCTCACAGATACGCAGTATTTT; j_call: TRBJ2-3; v_call: TRBV12-5; d_call: TRBD1; clone_size: few
cdr3_aa: CASSLEVGRGRSLPYNEQFF; cdr3_nt: TGTGCCAGCAGCTTAGAGGTCGGCAGGGGGCGATCACTACCTTACAATGAGCAGTTCTTC; j_call: TRBJ2-1; v_call: TRBV11-2; d_call: TRBD1; clone_size: .
cdr3_aa: CAWSTDTNYNEQFF; cdr3_nt: TGTGCCTGGAGTACGGACACCAACTACAATGAGCAGTTCTTC; j_call: TRBJ2-1; v_call: TRBV30; d_call: .; clone_size: .
cdr3_aa: CASTENGGHSNQPQHF; cdr3_nt: TGTGCCAGTACCGAGAACGGGGGTCATAGCAATCAGCCCCAGCATTTT; j_call: TRBJ1-5; v_call: TRBV19; d_call: .; clone_size: once
cdr3_aa: CASRAGTSGAYEQYF; cdr3_nt: TGTGCCAGCAGGGCGGGGACTAGCGGTGCCTACGAGCAGTACTTC; j_call: TRBJ2-7; v_call: TRBV2; d_call: TRBD2; clone_size: .
cdr3_aa: CASSLEYEQYF; cdr3_nt: TGTGCCAGCAGCTTAGAGTACGAGCAGTACTTC; j_call: TRBJ2-7; v_call: TRBV11-2; d_call: .; clone_size: .
cdr3_aa: CASSLRGDRGYNEQFF; cdr3_nt: TGTGCCAGCAGTTTGAGAGGGGACAGAGGTTACAATGAGCAGTTCTTC; j_call: TRBJ2-1; v_call: TRBV27; d_call: TRBD1; clone_size: once
cdr3_aa: CASSLGQGAHEQYF; cdr3_nt: TGTGCCAGCAGCTTAGGCCAGGGGGCTCACGAGCAGTACTTC; j_call: TRBJ2-7; v_call: TRBV7-9; d_call: TRBD1; clone_size: .
cdr3_aa: CASSLSGGRYEQYF; cdr3_nt: TGTGCCAGCAGCTTATCAGGGGGCCGCTACGAGCAGTACTTC; j_call: TRBJ2-7; v_call: TRBV7-9; d_call: TRBD1; clone_size: .
cdr3_aa: CASSVRGSPTDTQYF; cdr3_nt: TGTGCCAGTAGTGTAAGAGGGAGTCCCACAGATACGCAGTATTTT; j_call: TRBJ2-3; v_call: TRBV19; d_call: .; clone_size: .
cdr3_aa: CASSVGWGAQETQYF; cdr3_nt: TGTGCCAGCAGCGTAGGTTGGGGGGCGCAGGAGACCCAGTACTTC; j_call: TRBJ2-5; v_call: TRBV9; d_call: .; clone_size: .
cdr3_aa: CASTTDRGGTGELFF; cdr3_nt: TGTGCCAGTACTACGGACAGGGGCGGCACCGGGGAGCTGTTTTTT; j_call: TRBJ2-2; v_call: TRBV19; d_call: TRBD1; clone_size: .
cdr3_aa: CASSTGGTAYEQYF; cdr3_nt: TGTGCCAGCAGTACAGGGGGGACGGCATACGAGCAGTACTTC; j_call: TRBJ2-7; v_call: TRBV6-6; d_call: TRBD1; clone_size: few
cdr3_aa: CASSLGQWAKNIQYF; cdr3_nt: TGTGCCAGCAGCCTGGGCCAGTGGGCCAAAAACATTCAGTACTTC; j_call: TRBJ2-4; v_call: TRBV6-5; d_call: .; clone_size: few
cdr3_aa: CASSHLAPPTGEQYF; cdr3_nt: TGTGCCAGCAGTCACCTAGCTCCACCCACAGGGGAGCAGTACTTC; j_call: TRBJ2-7; v_call: TRBV6-5; d_call: .; clone_size: many
cdr3_aa: CASSSWTGDGEQFF; cdr3_nt: TGTGCCAGCAGTTCCTGGACAGGGGACGGTGAGCAGTTCTTC; j_call: TRBJ2-1; v_call: TRBV28; d_call: TRBD1; clone_size: few
cdr3_aa: CASSERMADSNQPQHF; cdr3_nt: TGTGCCAGCAGTGAAAGGATGGCGGATAGCAATCAGCCCCAGCATTTT; j_call: TRBJ1-5; v_call: TRBV6-1; d_call: .; clone_size: few
cdr3_aa: CASSPDVDGVPFF; cdr3_nt: TGTGCCAGCTCACCAGACGTCGACGGAGTTCCGTTTTTT; j_call: TRBJ2-2; v_call: TRBV18; d_call: .; clone_size: few
cdr3_aa: CASSLAPSFEQYF; cdr3_nt: TGTGCCAGCAGCTTAGCGCCTAGCTTCGAGCAGTACTTC; j_call: TRBJ2-7; v_call: TRBV7-2; d_call: .; clone_size: .
cdr3_aa: CASSLGIGELFF; cdr3_nt: TGTGCCAGCAGTTTGGGAATTGGGGAGCTGTTTTTT; j_call: TRBJ2-2; v_call: TRBV28; d_call: .; clone_size: .
cdr3_aa: CASSLTWGRQPQHF; cdr3_nt: TGTGCCAGCAGTTTAACCTGGGGGCGTCAGCCCCAGCATTTT; j_call: TRBJ1-5; v_call: TRBV27; d_call: .; clone_size: .
cdr3_aa: CASTPQARDGASYEQYF; cdr3_nt: TGTGCCAGCACCCCTCAGGCGAGGGACGGGGCCTCCTACGAGCAGTACTTC; j_call: TRBJ2-7; v_call: TRBV11-3; d_call: .; clone_size: .
cdr3_aa: CASSEIVDGEQYF; cdr3_nt: TGTGCCAGCAGTGAAATTGTGGACGGGGAGCAGTACTTC; j_call: TRBJ2-7; v_call: TRBV25-1; d_call: .; clone_size: .
cdr3_aa: CASSVDINTDTQYF; cdr3_nt: TGTGCCAGCAGCGTGGACATAAACACAGATACGCAGTATTTT; j_call: TRBJ2-3; v_call: TRBV5-4; d_call: .; clone_size: .
cdr3_aa: CASSPTWREGRYEQYF; cdr3_nt: TGTGCCAGTAGTCCCACCTGGCGGGAGGGCCGGTACGAGCAGTACTTC; j_call: TRBJ2-7; v_call: TRBV19; d_call: TRBD2; clone_size: .
cdr3_aa: CAWSDPLKAFF; cdr3_nt: TGTGCCTGGAGTGACCCTCTTAAAGCTTTCTTT; j_call: TRBJ1-1; v_call: TRBV30; d_call: .; clone_size: medium-sized
cdr3_aa: CASSPNLQETQYF; cdr3_nt: TGTGCCAGCTCACCGAACCTCCAAGAGACCCAGTACTTC; j_call: TRBJ2-5; v_call: TRBV18; d_call: .; clone_size: .
cdr3_aa: CASSYSQRGARNEQFF; cdr3_nt: TGTGCCAGCAGTTACTCTCAGCGGGGGGCGAGAAATGAGCAGTTCTTC; j_call: TRBJ2-1; v_call: TRBV6-5; d_call: TRBD2; clone_size: .
cdr3_aa: CASSQGSLAWETQYF; cdr3_nt: TGCGCCAGCAGCCAAGGGTCACTAGCGTGGGAGACCCAGTACTTC; j_call: TRBJ2-5; v_call: TRBV4-1; d_call: TRBD2; clone_size: .
cdr3_aa: CASNSSPGTGRNQPQHF; cdr3_nt: TGTGCCAGTAACTCTTCTCCCGGGACAGGGCGCAATCAGCCCCAGCATTTT; j_call: TRBJ1-5; v_call: TRBV19; d_call: TRBD1; clone_size: .
cdr3_aa: CAWSIRSEKLFF; cdr3_nt: TGTGCCTGGAGTATCAGGTCTGAAAAACTGTTTTTT; j_call: TRBJ1-4; v_call: TRBV30; d_call: .; clone_size: .
cdr3_aa: CASSLGGGYTF; cdr3_nt: TGTGCCAGCAGCTTAGGAGGGGGCTACACCTTC; j_call: TRBJ1-2; v_call: TRBV7-8; d_call: .; clone_size: medium-sized
cdr3_aa: CASRAPGTRDQPQHF; cdr3_nt: TGTGCCAGCAGGGCCCCCGGGACACGGGATCAGCCCCAGCATTTT; j_call: TRBJ1-5; v_call: TRBV6-1; d_call: .; clone_size: .
cdr3_aa: CASSFRFYGGGYTF; cdr3_nt: TGTGCCAGCAGCTTTCGGTTCTACGGGGGTGGCTACACCTTC; j_call: TRBJ1-2; v_call: TRBV5-6; d_call: .; clone_size: .